The text below deals with one T cell receptor (beta chain). Its antigen has not been determined. Within one base of it there is no much larger clone, and no base qualities were kept. The cohort consisted of hundreds of healthy bone marrow donors. Cohort members were all nominally healthy when sampled, although unrecorded immune exposures were likely present. The donor tested CMV seronegative and was one of the 352 seronegative cohort members. Each donor provided a peripheral blood sample, and peripheral blood mononuclear cells were used for TCR beta sequencing. Genomic DNA extraction from the blood cell samples was performed with the Qiagen DNeasy Blood Extraction Kit. These data are taken from a study of cytomegalovirus exposure and HLA in healthy donors (TCRdb year 2017). For the wider study: According to an earlier analysis of several hundred of the donors, about 179 million T cells yielded 95 million to 140 million unique TCR beta sequences and 250 to 350 Gb of sequence data. HLA typing covered class I and class II loci at four-digit resolution. The later analysis used no new phenotypic data to find candidate immune exposures, relying instead on TCR beta sequences and their occurrence across donors. Roughly 5 DR-DQ haplotypes were handled as single units for association and clustering, since linkage in the cohort was strong. The aim of the study was to test whether cataloging public T cell receptors could identify signatures of past pathogen exposure. Every discovery cohort repertoire had been produced on one sequencing platform. Among around 400 genotyped donors of the cohort, an average of 235,054 unique TCR beta nucleotide sequences were sequenced per donor, roughly 18% of them non-productive. Along with the approximately 600-subject first cohort, a separate validation cohort of more than 90 different subjects was used. A later genetic analysis took genome-wide SNP genotypes for 398 of the 666 donors and used that subset as a discovery cohort. An earlier analysis of approximately 640 of the donors applied high-throughput TCR beta sequencing to assess whether each TCR beta V gene segment acted as functional or pseudogenic. The genetic ancestry cluster associated with self-reported Caucasian donors included around four fifths of the 350 to 500 genotyped donors. In a later analysis, previously published TCR beta repertoires from several hundred donors were re-analyzed and high-resolution HLA genotyping was added so that TCR occurrence patterns could be studied. Donor age, sex, ethnicity and CMV serostatus were compiled together with the repertoire data. About 300 gigabases of sequencing data and approximately 85 million unique TCR sequences were included in an early release covering over 600 HLA-typed donors. High-throughput TCR immunosequencing, statistical association of individual TCRs with disease status, and machine learning were combined to predict cytomegalovirus infection status. Typing coverage differed by locus: A, B, C, DRB1 and DQB1 were typed in about 629-630 donors, DQA1 in 522, DPA1 in 606, and DPB1 in about 450. Using immunosequencing, the study profiled T cell repertoires from about 610 subjects and related those repertoires to cytomegalovirus serostatus. Broader findings and caveats from the paper: Correlated functional status among segregating V segments might reflect linkage disequilibrium, but an unknown experimental factor could not be ruled out. A further reported finding was that TCR beta sequences accurately predicted the HLA-A and HLA-B alleles for most subjects in the first cohort. In an earlier analysis of over 550 of the donors, most TCR beta V segments were observed in productive rearrangements about 90% or about 30% of the time, broadly matching IMGT annotations. A total of around 150 TCR beta chains were listed by the study as associated with cytomegalovirus. A cluster of highly shared sequence variants was judged likely to represent a technical artifact of the sequencing pipeline. In a later analysis, HLA-associated TCR beta chains were found to be more clonally expanded and to have lower generation probabilities than equally common non-associated chains. Only TCR beta chains were sequenced in this cohort, and the absence of alpha or paired-chain data limited detectable features. The presence/absence analyses assumed that sequencing depth was roughly uniform across donors, and that assumption may not be true. Over 15 rarely observed V segments, including chromosome 9 orphons, were excluded from the earlier analysis of approximately 600 of the donors because counts were too low. The only immune exposure information available for the cohort was CMV serostatus. According to a later analysis, parvovirus B19, influenza, CMV and Epstein-Barr virus appeared linked to several top co-occurrence clusters. When HLA alleles, especially DR and DQ, strongly co-occurred, attributing TCR associations to individual alleles was difficult. A few of the identified cytomegalovirus-associated TCR beta chains were confirmed in vitro to be specific for cytomegalovirus antigens. Because HLA typing was missing for some donors at each locus, association tests included only the typed subset. A later analysis found that TCR association rates varied across HLA loci, with DRB1 alleles showing the most associated TCRs and HLA-C alleles the fewest. Across donors, most TCR sequences were observed very rarely, whereas some public TCRs were present in many individuals. A later genetic analysis reported fewer N-insertions in productive TCRs among donors in an Asian-associated ancestry cluster than the 666-donor mean. The authors suggested that the approach could potentially be extended to other disease states and immunological phenotypes. Some IMGT-functional V segments, including TRBV6-2 and TRBV6-3, could not be distinguished by the 87-base-pair reads and were therefore excluded. In both the original and validation cohorts, the classifier was reported to diagnose cytomegalovirus status with high specificity and sensitivity. According to a later analysis, most CMV-associated TCR beta chains appeared to be HLA-restricted, and the HLA associations seemed to be driven largely by CMV exposure. V-gene and J-gene trimming of TCR beta chains was associated with a missense DCLRE1C variant in a later genetic analysis, and the association was replicated in an independent cohort. A later analysis associated about 17,000 TCR beta sequences with specific HLA alleles at a false discovery rate of 0.05.

Receptors were amplified or captured by the immunoSEQ multiplex PCR assay. For the multiplex PCR, a mixture combining 60 forward primers for TCR Vbeta segments and 13 reverse primers for TCR Jbeta segments was used. The CDR3 region of rearranged TCR beta genes was amplified from genomic DNA by a multiplex PCR assay. On the Illumina HiSeq System, the amplified TCR beta libraries were sequenced as 87-base-pair reads. For the original study's pipeline: In a later analysis, tens of millions of unique TCR beta chains were counted across the roughly 700 repertoires, and around 11 million of these chains were shared by at least two donors. A nearest-neighbor algorithm error-corrected the raw reads and collapsed the reads into unique sequences, merging closely related sequences to remove PCR and sequencing errors. CDR3 sequences were aligned to IMGT reference sequences to assign V, D and J gene segments. Each retained sequence needed at least a six-nucleotide match to both a V gene segment and a J gene segment. Rearrangements were called productive when the CDR3 lacked stop codons and stayed in frame with V and J; all others were non-productive. Following IMGT convention, CDR3 was defined as the stretch from the second conserved V-encoded cysteine up to the conserved J-encoded phenylalanine. Sequences without an unambiguous match to a single V gene segment were excluded from the earlier analysis of 450 to 750 of the donors. An earlier analysis of several hundred of the donors called V segments functional above 56.7% productive rearrangements and segregating when the between-donor standard deviation exceeded 5%. A statistical classification framework was developed to diagnose cytomegalovirus status using the catalog of TCR beta chain sequences. In a later analysis, TCR nucleotide sequences were compared against IMGT/GENE-DB human TR gene sequences so that V and J genes could be assigned. In a later analysis, CDR3 sequences and most-parsimonious VDJ recombination scenarios were assigned using the TCRdist pipeline. In a later analysis, every TCR beta chain was defined by the combination of its CDR3 amino acid sequence and its V-gene family, and reads without a unique V-gene family were dropped. In a later analysis, 450 to 600 highly shared, low-generation-probability nucleotide sequences were removed to address suspected cross-contamination and a sequencing artifact. In a later analysis, a clonal expansion index was calculated for each public chain from normalized within-repertoire ranks of inferred template counts. In a later analysis, generation probabilities were computed with a VDJ recombination model fitted to out-of-frame rearrangements, and the resulting probabilities were checked against IGoR. A later analysis scored TCR-TCR, TCR-HLA and TCR-CMV co-occurrence with hypergeometric tests, applying a repertoire-size bias correction to TCR pairs. A later analysis estimated false discovery rates by permuting HLA or CMV assignments 20 times. A later analysis grouped co-occurring TCRs with DBSCAN, adding TCRdist sequence similarity when clustering within HLA-allele-positive subsets. For co-occurrence clustering, repertoires with fewer than 30,000 or more than 120,000 public chains were excluded, along with a handful of repertoires with anomalous nucleotide sharing. TCRdb limited this immuneACCESS table to in-frame rearrangements with V and J called. A share of clones is missing; checked studies link under half to unresolved V genes, and the rest is unexplained. V and J calls and clone size follow that table, whereas D and trimming were derived from the DNA. Within this sample are roughly 200,000 clones, with more than 75% of them counted one time only. Clones ranked in the top ten supply 1% to 1.5% of the sample.

From the germline V gene, CDR1 is SNHLY and CDR2 is FYNNEI. There are 18 amino acids in the CDR3, from cysteine to phenylalanine inclusive. The DNA shown is the 54-base CDR3, in frame from base 1. V is cut back by 6 bases and J by 4 bases, with 10 bases in the junction unmatched. This chain is built from TRBV2 and TRBJ2-3; TRBD2 lines up with 16 middle nucleotides. The clonotype originates from a man under 40 in good health and CMV-seronegative. Material: PBMCs. The CDR3 loop reads CASRAGTSGGAVSDTQYF. The nucleotide sequence is TGTGCCAGCAGGGCCGGGACTAGCGGGGGGGCAGTATCAGATACGCAGTATTTT.